These 3 T cell receptor beta chains originate from one sample sequenced in a study of blood T cell repertoires in COVID-19. Repertoires were generated with immunoSEQ multiplex PCR, while TCRdb's copy carries only in-frame clones and drops some. In the table there are about 160,000 clones, approximately 84% of which are singletons. Sequencing was performed on peripheral blood. The receptors here all came from a woman aged 80 or over with acute or convalescent COVID-19.

In this sample, this clone turned up once. This chain links TRBV6-5 with TRBJ1-3; D remains unclear. Germline values: CDR1 MNHEY, CDR2 SVGAGI. CDR3 length equals 14 residues. V was pared by 6 bases and J by 3 bases, with 12 bases between. DNA of the CDR3: TGTGCCAGCAGCCTGGTCCGGGATGGAAACACCATATATTTT. It is translated as CASSLVRDGNTIYF.

This clone was detected once. The rearrangement links TRBV5-4 to TRBJ2-2, with 12 nucleotides matching TRBD1. The J segment lost 4 bases and the V segment lost 5 bases, leaving 6 bases of the junction unmatched. CDR3 length: 16 amino acids. The germline V gene has CDR1 SGHNT and CDR2 YYREEE (reference sequence). CDR3 nucleotides: TGTGCCAGCAGTCAACGGGACAGGGGGCTCACCGGGGAGCTGTTTTTT. Its translation: CASSQRDRGLTGELFF.

The V call is TRBV4-3, the J call TRBJ2-2; a weak D match, TRBD2 (6 bases). This CDR3 spans 16 amino acids. Germline CDR1 reads LGHNA; CDR2 reads YSLEER. V lost 4 bases, J lost 4 bases, and 16 bases lay in between. The CDR3 loop reads CASSRDMTSRTGELFF. CDR3 nucleotides: TGCGCCAGCAGCCGAGACATGACTAGTCGCACCGGGGAGCTGTTTTTT.